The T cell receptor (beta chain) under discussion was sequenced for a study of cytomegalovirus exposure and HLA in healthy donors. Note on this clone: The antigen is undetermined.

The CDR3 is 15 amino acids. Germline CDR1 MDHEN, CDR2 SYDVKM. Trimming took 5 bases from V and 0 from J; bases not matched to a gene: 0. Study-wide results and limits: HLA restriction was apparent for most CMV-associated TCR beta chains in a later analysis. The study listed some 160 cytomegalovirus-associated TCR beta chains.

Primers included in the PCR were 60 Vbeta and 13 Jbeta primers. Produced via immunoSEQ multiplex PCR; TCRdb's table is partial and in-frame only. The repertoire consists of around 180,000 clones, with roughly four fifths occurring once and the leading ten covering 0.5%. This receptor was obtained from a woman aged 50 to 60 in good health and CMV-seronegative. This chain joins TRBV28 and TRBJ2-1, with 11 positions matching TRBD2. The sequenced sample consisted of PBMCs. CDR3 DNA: TGTGCCAGCAGTACTAGCGGGAGCTCCTACAATGAGCAGTTCTTC. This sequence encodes CASSTSGSSYNEQFF.